These 17 T cell receptor beta chains share one sample of origin, sequenced in a study of T cell changes during pregnancy in multiple sclerosis. The method was immunoSEQ multiplex PCR; TCRdb's version includes in-frame clones alone and lacks a portion of them. The sample lists some 20,000 clones, 80% to 90% seen once, with approximately 5% in the top ten. The sequencing here drew on CD8+ T cells from peripheral blood mononuclear cells, taken in the second trimester of pregnancy. These TCRs come from a female donor in good health, enrolled as a control in a pregnancy study.

The V and J genes are TRBV2 and TRBJ2-5; D is perhaps TRBD1 (6 bases). Matching the DNA end better, TRBJ2-7 makes the J call doubtful. Germline V gene sequence: CDR1 SNHLY, CDR2 FYNNEI. The CDR3 is 12 amino acids. The CDR3 reads CASTRTAYEQYF. The CDR3 nucleotides are TGTGCCAGCACCCGGACAGCCTACGAGCAGTACTTC.

V gene TRBV20-1 combines with J gene TRBJ1-1; no reliable D call. The CDR3 consists of 11 residues. V lost 3 bases and J lost 7, with 9 bases in between. From germline, CDR1 is DFQATT and CDR2 SNEGSKA (reference sequence). CDR3 DNA sequence: TGCAGTGCTAGTAGGGAGGTTGAAGCTTTCTTT. It specifies CSASREVEAFF.

The V call is TRBV28, the J call TRBJ2-2; TRBD2 agrees at 8 bases. The CDR3 has 16 amino acids. V shed 6 bases, J shed 3 bases, and the junction held 9 bases outside the gene matches. Germline loops: CDR1 MDHEN, CDR2 SYDVKM. The CDR3 DNA follows: TGTGCCAGCAGCCCCACGGCGGGGGGTCACACCGGGGAGCTGTTTTTT. Its protein is CASSPTAGGHTGELFF.

The CDR3 sequence: CAWSAGLASEQFF. CDR3 DNA sequence: TGTGCCTGGAGCGCGGGCCTGGCCAGTGAGCAGTTCTTC. This chain links TRBV30 with TRBJ2-1; D possibly corresponds to TRBD2 (5 bases). CDR3 length: 13 residues. Germline V gene lookup returns CDR1 GTSNPN and CDR2 SVGIG (reference sequence). The V end was cut by 3 bases, the J end by 9 bases, with 15 bases between. Together with reference TRBV30 and TRBJ2-1, the CDR3 gives the full variable domain: SQTIHQWPATLVQPVGSPLSLECTVEGTSNPNLYWYRQAAGRGLQLLFYSVGIGQISSEVPQNLSASRPQDRQFILSSKKLLLSDSGFYLCAWSAGLASEQFFGPGTRLTVL.

The gene calls are TRBV6-1 and TRBJ2-7, with 9 nucleotides matching TRBD1. CDR1 is MNHNS and CDR2 is SASEGT in the germline V gene. The CDR3 runs 15 residues. Losses at the gene ends were 2 bases for V and 1 base for J; bases not matched to a gene: 3. CDR3 nucleotides: TGTGCCAGCAGTGAACCGGGACAGGGTTCCTACGAGCAGTACTTC. Translated: CASSEPGQGSYEQYF.

This clone occurred a few times. The CDR3 region has the DNA TGTGCCAGCAGTCTGGGGGACTCGGCCTACGAGCAGTACTTC. Its protein is CASSLGDSAYEQYF. The chain is built from TRBV5-6 and TRBJ2-7; the D gene is possibly TRBD2 (6 bases). The CDR3 has 14 amino acids. Trimming took 5 bases from V and 2 from J, leaving 14 bases between them. Germline CDR1 SGHDT, CDR2 YYEEEE.

V usage is TRBV7-9 and J usage is TRBJ2-1, with 10 bases aligning to TRBD2. Germline V gene data show CDR1 as SEHNR and CDR2 as FQNEAQ (reference sequence). The CDR3 has 16 residues. The junction had 10 bases not matched to a gene; V was cut back by 5 bases and J by 6 bases. The CDR3 DNA follows: TGTGCCAGCAGCGGTGAAGAGCGGGAGGGATTCAATGAGCAGTTCTTC. Protein: CASSGEEREGFNEQFF.

The chain joins TRBV27 to TRBJ2-7, with TRBD2 matching 8 bases. Germline-derived CDR1 and CDR2 are MNHEY and SMNVEV (reference sequence). The CDR3 spans 17 residues. V trimming: 2 bases; J trimming: 1 base; junction bases outside the gene matches: 10. CDR3 protein: CASSLEAGRAGSYEQYF. The CDR3 nucleotides read TGTGCCAGCAGTTTAGAGGCCGGGAGGGCCGGTTCCTACGAGCAGTACTTC.

V and J are TRBV5-5 and TRBJ2-2, with 11 bases lining up with TRBD1. The V segment lost 0 bases and the J segment 5 bases; nucleotides outside the gene matches: 6. The CDR3 has 17 amino acids. The V gene's germline CDR1 is SGHKS and CDR2 YYEKEE (reference sequence). CDR3 sequence (DNA): TGTGCCAGCAGCTTGGGCCCGGGACAGGGGGTTACCGGGGAGCTGTTTTTT. This sequence encodes CASSLGPGQGVTGELFF.

This rearrangement joins TRBV7-9 to TRBJ1-2; possible D gene TRBD1, 5 bases. The CDR3 runs 12 residues. Trimming pared 6 bases from V and 6 bases from J, leaving 11 bases between. Germline-derived CDR1 and CDR2 are SEHNR and FQNEAQ (reference sequence). CDR3: CASRAPGDGYTF. The DNA of the CDR3 is TGTGCCAGCAGAGCCCCGGGGGATGGCTACACCTTC.

The gene calls are TRBV15 and TRBJ2-5, with D possibly TRBD2 on 6 matching bases. The assigned J gene may be wrong: the sequence end matches TRBJ2-7 better. The CDR3 loop spans 14 amino acids. Germline V CDR1 and CDR2: LNHNV, YYDKDF (reference sequence). The CDR3 spells CATSPVGGGYEQYF. DNA for the CDR3: TGTGCCACCAGCCCTGTGGGGGGAGGCTACGAGCAGTACTTC.

CDR3 coding DNA: TGTGCCAGCAGTTTCGTACAGGGGCCTCCCTACGAGCAGTACTTC. Translation gives CASSFVQGPPYEQYF. The chain employs TRBV28 and TRBJ2-7, with 7 bases aligning to TRBD1. Germline CDR1 MDHEN, CDR2 SYDVKM. After removal of 3 bases from V and 2 bases from J, the junction contained 7 bases not matched to a gene. There are 15 residues in the CDR3. Drawing the rest from reference TRBV28 and TRBJ2-7, the complete variable domain is DVKVTQSSRYLVKRTGEKVFLECVQDMDHENMFWYRQDPGLGLRLIYFSYDVKMKEKGDIPEGYSVSREKKERFSLILESASTNQTSMYLCASSFVQGPPYEQYFGPGTRLTVT.

This chain connects TRBV19 to TRBJ2-1; perhaps TRBD2 as D (6 bases). Germline CDR1 and CDR2: LNHDA and SQIVND (reference sequence). With 4 bases removed from V and 4 bases from J, the gap between germline ends came to 14 bases. This CDR3 comprises 15 residues. The CDR3 DNA follows: TGTGCCAGTAGTAGGGGCAGGAGGGGTTACAATGAGCAGTTCTTC. Its protein is CASSRGRRGYNEQFF. The variable domain in full, completed from reference TRBV19 and TRBJ2-1, reads DGGITQSPKYLFRKEGQNVTLSCEQNLNHDAMYWYRQDPGQGLRLIYYSQIVNDFQKGDIAEGYSVSREKKESFPLTVTSAQKNPTAFYLCASSRGRRGYNEQFFGPGTRLTVL.

There are a few counts of this clone. The chain links TRBV6-4 to TRBJ2-3; D is possibly TRBD2 (5 bases). This CDR3 has 15 residues. V lost 6 bases and J lost 2, with 15 bases in between. CDR1 and CDR2 (germline): MRHNA, SNTAGT. The chain's CDR3 is CASSQGLEATDTQYF. In DNA, the CDR3 is TGTGCCAGCAGCCAAGGACTCGAAGCCACAGATACGCAGTATTTT.

This rearrangement joins TRBV15 to TRBJ1-4; TRBD1 agrees at 7 bases. Germline-derived CDR1 and CDR2 are LNHNV and YYDKDF (reference sequence). The CDR3 contains 15 residues. After removal of 4 bases from V and 8 bases from J, the junction contained 10 bases not matched to a gene. CDR3 bases: TGTGCCACCAGCACACGACAGGGAGAGTCAGAAAAACTGTTTTTT. This gives the protein CATSTRQGESEKLFF.

In its sample, this clone was seen once. The rearrangement links TRBV5-3 to TRBJ2-7; 11 bases fit TRBD2. TRBV5-3 is given ORF status, its function remaining uncertain. The CDR3 contains 15 residues. V shed 4 bases and J 4 bases; nucleotides not matched to a gene: 7. The CDR3 here is CARSPPSGRPYEQYF. The CDR3 nucleotides are TGTGCCAGAAGCCCCCCTAGCGGGAGGCCTTACGAGCAGTACTTC.

The J gene is TRBJ2-4, the V gene TRBV28; 8 nucleotides match TRBD2. Germline CDR1 reads MDHEN; CDR2 reads SYDVKM. The V gene end was trimmed by 4 bases and the J gene end by 8 bases; junction bases not matched to a gene: 13. CDR3 length: 16 amino acids. This CDR3 reads CASSWGGAGEGDIQYF. Here the CDR3 DNA reads TGTGCCAGCAGTTGGGGTGGAGCGGGAGAAGGAGACATTCAGTACTTC. The full variable domain, with the rest looked up from reference TRBV28 and TRBJ2-4, is DVKVTQSSRYLVKRTGEKVFLECVQDMDHENMFWYRQDPGLGLRLIYFSYDVKMKEKGDIPEGYSVSREKKERFSLILESASTNQTSMYLCASSWGGAGEGDIQYFGAGTRLSVL.